This paragraph reports one TCR beta chain. The data derive from a study of T cell changes during pregnancy in multiple sclerosis. Libraries were prepared by immunoSEQ multiplex PCR; TCRdb keeps only in-frame clonotypes and omits some of them. The top ten hold 0.35% to 0.4% of the sample, which has approximately 50,000 clones, around 90% seen once. The CDR3 length is 15 residues. Germline CDR1 and CDR2: SGHRS and YFSETQ. V was pared by 4 bases and J by 0 bases, with 4 bases of the junction left unmatched. Specimen: CD4+ T cells from peripheral blood mononuclear cells, collected after pregnancy. The receptor was isolated from a female donor with multiple sclerosis, enrolled in a pregnancy study. The rearrangement uses TRBV5-1 and TRBJ2-3, with 8 bases aligning to TRBD2. The CDR3 region has the DNA TGCGCCAGCAGCCTGCGGGGGGTAAGCACAGATACGCAGTATTTT. It translates to CASSLRGVSTDTQYF.